These T cell receptor beta chains were read from a single sample in a study of glioma-infiltrating T cells. MiXCR, run by TCRdb on the multiplex PCR reads, gives a single entry per CDR3 protein. This sample has under 150,000 distinct CDR3 sequences, with about two fifths found just once. The sequenced sample was glioma tissue, nonneoplastic brain tissue, or PBMCs (not recorded which). These receptors were taken from a human donor with low-grade glioma or glioblastoma, undergoing nonglioma brain surgery, or in good health (not recorded which). The CDR3 runs from the conserved cysteine through the conserved F or W. A D gene is named only where the DNA matches it firmly. A row's size may be missing; if present it is once, few, many or a size class.

J	V	size	D	DNA	CDR3
TRBJ1-5	TRBV12-3/TRBV12-4	NA	NA	TGTGCCAGCAGTTTCCTGGTGGATCAGCCCCAGCATTTT	CASSFLVDQPQHF
TRBJ1-5	TRBV24-1	NA	NA	TGTGCCACCAGTCCCCCTGGGCGGGACAATCAGCCCCAGCATTTT	CATSPPGRDNQPQHF
TRBJ2-6	TRBV5-1	NA	NA	TGCGCCAGCAGCTTGGACAGGAGGGCCAACGTCCTGACTTTC	CASSLDRRANVLTF
TRBJ2-1	TRBV7-9	once	NA	TGTGCCAGCAGCCCCCACCAGTTGGGGACGGGGGTCTCCAATGAGCAGTTCTTC	CASSPHQLGTGVSNEQFF
TRBJ2-5	TRBV7-2	NA	NA	TGTGCCAGCAGCTTAGTATCGCAGGGCGGCCAGACCCAGTACTTC	CASSLVSQGGQTQYF
TRBJ1-3	TRBV7-9	few	NA	TGTGCCAGCAGCCCAGGGACGGGTGGAAACACCATATATTTT	CASSPGTGGNTIYF
TRBJ2-1	TRBV7-9	NA	TRBD1	TGTGCCAGCAGCTTAGCGCTGGGACAGGGCCATGAGCAGTTCTTC	CASSLALGQGHEQFF
TRBJ2-5	TRBV6-6	NA	NA	TGTGCCAGCAGTTACGTCGGATTTCAAGAGACCCAGTACTTC	CASSYVGFQETQYF
TRBJ1-5	TRBV20-1	NA	NA	TGCAGTGCTAGAGTGGATCGGCAGCCCCAGCATTTT	CSARVDRQPQHF
TRBJ2-7	TRBV6-1	NA	NA	TGTGCCAGTCGGACAGACTCCTACGAGCAGTACTTC	CASRTDSYEQYF
TRBJ1-1	TRBV15	NA	NA	TGTGCCACCAGCAGCGGGGGGGGAGGGCATGAAGCTTTCTTT	CATSSGGGGHEAFF
TRBJ2-7	TRBV6-2/TRBV6-3	NA	NA	TGTGCCAGCAGTTACGGGATGGAAGGTGGAGAGCAGTACTTC	CASSYGMEGGEQYF
TRBJ2-3	TRBV20-1	few	TRBD2	TGTGTAGCGGGGGGGCACGGCACAGATACGCAGTATTTT	CVAGGHGTDTQYF
TRBJ2-5	TRBV12-5	NA	NA	TGTGCTAGTGGTTCAGGGCAGGAGGAGACCCAGTACTTC	CASGSGQEETQYF
TRBJ2-5	TRBV20-1	NA	NA	TGCAGTGCTAGATTTTCCGGGGTTCGGGAGACCCAGTACTTC	CSARFSGVRETQYF
TRBJ1-5	TRBV19	NA	NA	TGTGCCAGTAGCTCTCGGGGGTTGAGGAATCAGCCCCAGCATTTT	CASSSRGLRNQPQHF
TRBJ2-1	TRBV27	few	NA	TGTGCCAGCAGCCAAGGGGTGGGTCCTGTGACTTACAATGAGCAGTTCTTC	CASSQGVGPVTYNEQFF
TRBJ2-5	TRBV7-2	NA	TRBD2	TGTGCCAGCAGCCCACTAAGCGGGGGCCTTCAAGAGACCCAGTACTTC	CASSPLSGGLQETQYF
TRBJ1-1	TRBV20-1	NA	NA	TGCAGTGCTAGAGTAGGGGGGTCCACTGAAGCTTTCTTT	CSARVGGSTEAFF
TRBJ1-5	TRBV20-1	few	NA	TGCAGTGCTAGAGGGCAGCTATCCAATCAGCCCCAGCATTTT	CSARGQLSNQPQHF
TRBJ2-1	TRBV20-1	NA	NA	TGCAGTGCAAAGGACTTAACCTACAATGAGCAGTTCTTC	CSAKDLTYNEQFF
TRBJ1-5	TRBV6-1	NA	NA	TGTGCCAGCAGCCCGGGGATTGAACAGCCCCAGCATTTT	CASSPGIEQPQHF
TRBJ2-3	TRBV19	NA	NA	TGTGCCAGTAGCCTGTGGGGGAAGGTAGATACGCAGTATTTT	CASSLWGKVDTQYF
TRBJ2-7	TRBV18	NA	NA	TGTGCCAGCTCACCCCCTTTGGCCGGGGCTTACGAGCAGTACTTC	CASSPPLAGAYEQYF
TRBJ1-5	TRBV6-6	NA	NA	TGTGCCAGCAGTTACTCTACTAGTAGCAATCAGCCCCAGCATTTT	CASSYSTSSNQPQHF
TRBJ2-1	TRBV15	few	TRBD2	TGTGCCACCAGCAGAGACGCGGGGGTATACAATGAGCAGTTCTTC	CATSRDAGVYNEQFF
TRBJ2-4	TRBV28	few	TRBD2	TGTGCCAGCAGTCCCCAACTAGCGGGGCGGAAAAACATTCAGTACTTC	CASSPQLAGRKNIQYF
TRBJ1-1	TRBV6-6	NA	NA	TGTGCCAGCAGTTACTGGGAAGGGGGGAACACTGAAGCTTTCTTT	CASSYWEGGNTEAFF
TRBJ1-1	TRBV20-1	few	NA	TGCAGTGCGAACGGACCCCTGCCTGAAGCTTTCTTT	CSANGPLPEAFF
TRBJ2-1	TRBV10-1	many	TRBD1	TGCGCCAGCAGTGAGGAGACCCGACAGGGGGCCCAGTTCTTC	CASSEETRQGAQFF
TRBJ2-2	TRBV4-2	NA	NA	TGTGCCAGCAGCCAAGGTGGAGGGGAGCTGTTTTTT	CASSQGGGELFF
TRBJ2-7	TRBV2	NA	NA	TGTGCCAGCACCACGGACATCTACGAGCAGTACTTC	CASTTDIYEQYF
TRBJ2-3	TRBV12-3/TRBV12-4	few	NA	TGTGCCAGCAGTATTCGACAGACTAGCACAGATACGCAGTATTTT	CASSIRQTSTDTQYF
TRBJ2-1	TRBV15	few	TRBD1	TGTGCCACCATTAGTAGGACAGGGAGTAGCAATGAGCAGTTCTTC	CATISRTGSSNEQFF
TRBJ1-1	TRBV7-2	NA	NA	TGTGCCAGCAGCTTAGAGGGTGAGGGGAACACTGAAGCTTTCTTT	CASSLEGEGNTEAFF
TRBJ1-6	TRBV4-1	many	NA	TGCGCCAGCAGCCAATCCTCAGGGAATAATTCACCCCTCCACTTT	CASSQSSGNNSPLHF
TRBJ1-1	TRBV20-1	NA	NA	TGCAGTGCTAGAGACGCCGAACGATTTGAAGCTTTCTTT	CSARDAERFEAFF
TRBJ2-1	TRBV20-1	NA	NA	TGCAGTGCTAGAGTGGGTTTCTCCTACAATGAGCAGTTCTTC	CSARVGFSYNEQFF
TRBJ1-2	TRBV4-1	few	NA	TGCGCCAGCAGCCAAGAAATGACGGGAAGTGTCGGCTACACCTTC	CASSQEMTGSVGYTF
TRBJ2-5	TRBV20-1	few	TRBD1	TGCAGTGCACGGACAGGGGAAGAGACCCAGTACTTC	CSARTGEETQYF
TRBJ2-3	TRBV20-1	few	TRBD2	TGCAGTGCTGGTAGCGGGGGCAACACAGATACGCAGTATTTT	CSAGSGGNTDTQYF
TRBJ1-1	TRBV3-1	NA	TRBD1	TGTGCCAGCAGCCCGAATGACAGGGCCACTGAAGCTTTCTTT	CASSPNDRATEAFF
TRBJ1-6	TRBV6-2/TRBV6-3	NA	NA	TGTGCCAGCAGTGTTGGGTCTTTAAATTCACCCCTCCACTTT	CASSVGSLNSPLHF
TRBJ1-5	TRBV24-1	NA	NA	TGTGCCACCAGTGATACCCACCGGGGCCACAATCAGCCCCAGCATTTT	CATSDTHRGHNQPQHF